Shown below are 32 T cell receptor beta chains from a single sample sequenced in a study of radiotherapy plus CTLA-4 blockade in lung cancer. The protocol was immunoSEQ multiplex PCR, while the TCRdb copy is restricted to in-frame clones and leaves out a portion. Of fewer than 140,000 clones detected, more than 75% appear once; the ten largest clones hold 2% to 2.5%. Material: peripheral blood, obtained from a patient treated with radiotherapy plus ipilimumab. The receptors were sampled from a human donor with non-small cell lung cancer that progressed on radiotherapy plus ipilimumab. Some clones in this sample may be carry-over from other donors' samples.

This sequence joins TRBV4-1 and TRBJ2-2; no firm D call. V was cut by 2 bases and J by 6 bases, with 10 bases left in between. Germline CDR1 and CDR2: MGHRA and YSYEKL. The CDR3 totals 14 residues. The CDR3 sequence: CASSQRGYPGELFF. In nucleotides, the CDR3 is TGCGCCAGCAGCCAACGTGGTTATCCCGGGGAGCTGTTTTTT.

This clone was recorded a few times. The V and J genes are TRBV10-3 and TRBJ1-2; possible D gene TRBD1, 6 bases. Looked up from germline, CDR1 is ENHRY and CDR2 is SYGVKD. Trimming cost V 5 bases and J 2 bases, with 12 bases left between them. This CDR3 spans 14 amino acids. The CDR3 loop reads CAISRTVTNYGYTF. The CDR3 DNA reads TGTGCCATCAGTCGGACAGTAACAAACTATGGCTACACCTTC.

This rearrangement joins TRBV9 to TRBJ2-2, with 9 bases aligning to TRBD1. Trimming cost V 4 bases and J 6 bases; bases outside gene matches: 13. This CDR3 has 17 amino acids. Germline values: CDR1 SGDLS, CDR2 YYNGEE. The CDR3 DNA reads as TGTGCCAGCAGCCCGAATCCCGGGACAGGGTTCGCCGGGGAGCTGTTTTTT. It translates to CASSPNPGTGFAGELFF. Looking up the rest from reference TRBV9 and TRBJ2-2 gives the full variable domain: DSGVTQTPKHLITATGQRVTLRCSPRSGDLSVYWYQQSLDQGLQFLIQYYNGEERAKGNILERFSAQQFPDLHSELNLSSLELGDSALYFCASSPNPGTGFAGELFFGEGSRLTVL.

Worth noting for this clone: In the same sample, other DNA sequences code for this CDR3. The rearrangement joins TRBV5-1 to TRBJ1-1; 8 bases align to TRBD1. V was clipped by 3 bases and J by 1 base; unmatched bases: 5. In germline, CDR1 is SGHRS, CDR2 YFSETQ. The CDR3 spans 15 residues. CDR3 region: CASSYTGTGNTEAFF. The CDR3 DNA sequence: TGCGCCAGCAGCTACACCGGGACAGGGAACACTGAAGCTTTCTTT.

The CDR3 coding sequence is TGTGCCAGCAGTTACGGGACTAGCGGGTACGAGCAGTACTTC. This codes for CASSYGTSGYEQYF. The chain has TRBV6-8 and TRBJ2-7; 12 bases line up with TRBD2. Trimming at V came to 2 bases and at J to 4 bases, leaving 0 bases not matched to a gene. CDR1 is MNHGY and CDR2 is SAAAGT in the germline V gene. This CDR3 spans 14 amino acids.

This clone was seen just once. This chain joins TRBV7-6 and TRBJ1-2; 9 positions match TRBD1. V lost 0 bases to trimming and J lost 3 bases; unmatched junction nucleotides: 5. Per germline, CDR1 SGHVS and CDR2 FNYEAQ. The CDR3 extends over 16 amino acids. DNA of the CDR3: TGTGCCAGCAGCTTAGCGGGGACAGGGCTTCACTATGGCTACACCTTC. Its translation: CASSLAGTGLHYGYTF.

The genes are TRBV4-2 and TRBJ1-5; D is uncertain. V was pared by 0 bases and J by 0 bases, with 15 bases between. Per germline, CDR1 LGHNA and CDR2 YNFKEQ. The CDR3 has 18 residues. The CDR3 is CASSQDGQVRSSNQPQHF. The CDR3 region has the DNA TGTGCCAGCAGCCAAGATGGGCAGGTTCGGAGTAGCAATCAGCCCCAGCATTTT.

V usage is TRBV9 and J usage is TRBJ2-1, with D perhaps TRBD2 (8 bases). The CDR3 loop spans 18 amino acids. V was pared by 0 bases and J by 8 bases, with 24 bases between. CDR1 is SGDLS, CDR2 YYNGEE, per germline. In DNA, the CDR3 is TGTGCCAGCAGCGTAGGAAACAGGGGCGGACTAGCAAGCCATGAGCAGTTCTTC. It specifies CASSVGNRGGLASHEQFF.

The CDR3 DNA follows: TGTGCCAGCAGCTTAGTCGTCCGCTCCTACAATGAGCAGTTCTTC. Translating it yields CASSLVVRSYNEQFF. The genes are TRBV11-2 and TRBJ2-1; D call uncertain. This CDR3 is 15 amino acids long. CDR1 SGHAT and CDR2 FQNNGV come from the germline V gene. Trimming shortened V by 1 base and J by 0 bases, and 7 bases separated the two germline ends.

The chain is built from TRBV10-1 and TRBJ2-1, with D perhaps matching TRBD2 (6 bases). Germline V CDR1 and CDR2: WNHNN, SYGVQD (reference sequence). Deletions cut 5 bases from V and 5 bases from J, with 16 bases between. The CDR3 totals 15 residues. The CDR3 spells CASSRSGTGNNEQFF. CDR3 DNA: TGCGCCAGCAGTCGTTCCGGGACTGGCAACAATGAGCAGTTCTTC.

This clone was picked up one time. The chain carries TRBV28 and TRBJ2-6, with a possible D match to TRBD2 (5 bases). The CDR3 covers 15 residues. Germline CDR1 MDHEN, CDR2 SYDVKM. V dropped 6 bases and J dropped 3 bases, with 12 bases sitting between them. The CDR3 is CASRSGLHGANVLTF. CDR3 in DNA: TGTGCCAGCAGAAGCGGACTGCATGGGGCCAACGTCCTGACTTTC.

In its sample, this clone was seen a few times. The CDR3 bases are TGTGCCAGCAGCGCACCCACAGCGGATAACACAGATACGCAGTATTTT. Translation gives CASSAPTADNTDTQYF. V and J are TRBV5-8 and TRBJ2-3; D may be TRBD2 (5 bases). This CDR3 is built from 16 residues. Looked up from germline, CDR1 is SGHTS and CDR2 is YDEGEE. The ends were cut back, 4 bases at V and 2 bases at J, with 17 bases in the middle. Full variable domain (remainder filled in from reference TRBV5-8 and TRBJ2-3): EAGVTQSPTHLIKTRGQQATLRCSPISGHTSVYWYQQALGLGLQFLLWYDEGEERNRGNFPPRFSGRQFPNYSSELNVNALELEDSALYLCASSAPTADNTDTQYFGPGTRLTVL.

J is TRBJ2-7 and V is TRBV6-5; D is ambiguous. The ends were cut back, 2 bases at V and 0 bases at J, with 8 bases in the middle. Germline loops: CDR1 MNHEY, CDR2 SVGAGI. CDR3 length: 14 residues. In DNA form, the CDR3 reads TGTGCCAGCAGTTACAGGATCCACTCCTACGAGCAGTACTTC. Amino acids: CASSYRIHSYEQYF.

The rearrangement links TRBV7-9 to TRBJ1-2; no clear D gene. The germline V gene encodes CDR1 SEHNR and CDR2 FQNEAQ (reference sequence). V lost 5 bases and J lost 3, with 13 bases in between. This CDR3 spans 14 amino acids. This CDR3 reads CASSLDGIHYGYTF. CDR3 DNA: TGTGCCAGCAGCCTCGACGGAATCCACTATGGCTACACCTTC.

The chain links TRBV5-1 to TRBJ1-1; D not certain. V dropped 0 bases and J dropped 1 base, with 13 bases sitting between them. Germline V CDR1 and CDR2: SGHRS, YFSETQ. CDR3 length: 16 amino acids. CDR3 region: CASSLGDGRENTEAFF. DNA for the CDR3: TGCGCCAGCAGCTTGGGTGATGGGAGGGAGAACACTGAAGCTTTCTTT.

This chain uses TRBV12-5 with TRBJ2-5; 11 bases are shared with TRBD2. Germline-derived CDR1 and CDR2 are LGHNT and FRNRAP. The CDR3 extends over 17 amino acids. J gave up 3 bases and V 6 bases, and 12 bases lay outside the gene matches. CDR3: CASGQGTSGAIEETQYF. In DNA, the CDR3 is TGTGCTAGTGGCCAGGGGACTAGCGGAGCTATAGAAGAGACCCAGTACTTC.

V is TRBV4-1 and J is TRBJ2-5; D might be TRBD1 (6 bases). CDR3 length: 16 residues. Germline-derived CDR1 and CDR2 are MGHRA and YSYEKL. The V and J ends lost 1 base and 4 bases respectively, with 16 bases between them. Here the CDR3 DNA reads TGCGCCAGCAGCCAAGTGGGTCAGGGGTATGGAGAGACCCAGTACTTC. It codes for CASSQVGQGYGETQYF.

V gene TRBV19 combines with J gene TRBJ1-1; TRBD1 agrees at 10 bases. Germline CDR1 is LNHDA and CDR2 is SQIVND (reference sequence). The CDR3 runs 13 residues. Trimming cost V 7 bases and J 3 bases; bases outside gene matches: 2. The CDR3 sequence is CASTDRGYTEAFF. The CDR3 DNA reads as TGTGCCAGTACGGACAGGGGGTACACTGAAGCTTTCTTT.

This sequence joins TRBV5-1 and TRBJ2-7; TRBD2 agrees at 10 bases. With V trimmed by 4 bases and J by 2 bases, 6 bases remained unmatched. CDR3 length: 15 amino acids. Germline-derived CDR1 and CDR2 are SGHRS and YFSETQ. The CDR3 here is CASSPGLASTYEQYF. The DNA for the CDR3 is TGCGCCAGCAGCCCGGGACTAGCGTCAACCTACGAGCAGTACTTC.

The chain has TRBV7-9 and TRBJ1-4, with a possible D match to TRBD1 (6 bases). The germline gives CDR1 SEHNR, CDR2 FQNEAQ (reference sequence). V was cut by 4 bases and J by 4 bases, with 13 bases left in between. CDR3 size: 15 residues. Here the CDR3 DNA reads TGTGCCAGCAGCTCCCACAGGGTCGGTAATGAAAAACTGTTTTTT. It is translated as CASSSHRVGNEKLFF.

The rearrangement links TRBV4-1 to TRBJ2-1; TRBD2 might be the D (6 bases). CDR1 and CDR2 (germline): MGHRA, YSYEKL. The CDR3 is made up of 14 amino acids. The V end lost 5 bases, the J end lost 6 bases, and 14 bases lay between the germline ends. CDR3 nucleotide sequence: TGCGCCAGCAGCTACCGGGACTTTGCCAATGAGCAGTTCTTC. Translating it yields CASSYRDFANEQFF.

The chain couples TRBV6-5 to TRBJ1-5, with D possibly TRBD1 on 6 matching bases. V gave up 6 bases and J gave up 0 bases, with 12 bases separating them. The CDR3 runs 15 residues. Germline CDR1 is MNHEY and CDR2 is SVGAGI. CDR3 DNA sequence: TGTGCCAGCAGATTCAGGGGTGGTAGCAATCAGCCCCAGCATTTT. Amino acid sequence: CASRFRGGSNQPQHF.

The J gene is TRBJ1-1, the V gene TRBV28, with 7 bases that match TRBD1. Germline V gene sequence: CDR1 MDHEN, CDR2 SYDVKM. The CDR3 covers 14 residues. After removal of 3 bases from V and 4 bases from J, the junction contained 5 bases not matched to a gene. CDR3 nucleotide sequence: TGTGCCAGCAGTTTGGGGACAGCGGGCACTGAAGCTTTCTTT. Translated: CASSLGTAGTEAFF.

This clone was picked up one time. The V call is TRBV7-2, the J call TRBJ2-5; no clear D. CDR1 and CDR2 from the germline V gene are SGHTA and FQGNSA. V lost 8 bases to trimming and J lost 1 base, with 14 bases between them. The CDR3 runs to 14 residues. CDR3 DNA: TGTGCCAGCCGGCCCCGGTCCCTCCAAGAGACCCAGTACTTC. This encodes CASRPRSLQETQYF.

Here the CDR3 DNA reads TGTGCCAGCAGCTCGGGACGGACGGATGGCTACACCTTC. Residues: CASSSGRTDGYTF. The rearrangement links TRBV5-4 to TRBJ1-2, with a possible D match to TRBD1 (5 bases). Trimming shortened V by 3 bases and J by 6 bases, and 12 bases separated the two germline ends. CDR1 is SGHNT and CDR2 is YYREEE in the germline V gene (reference sequence). This CDR3 spans 13 amino acids.

The chain is built from TRBV19 and TRBJ2-5; tentatively, D is TRBD2 (7 bases). V lost 6 bases, J lost 5 bases, and 13 bases lay in between. Germline CDR1 LNHDA, CDR2 SQIVND (reference sequence). CDR3 length equals 13 residues. This chain's CDR3 is CASRKQGGETQYF. The CDR3, as DNA: TGTGCCAGTAGGAAACAGGGAGGGGAGACCCAGTACTTC.

This clone appeared a few times. V and J are TRBV14 and TRBJ1-6; D uncertain. In germline, CDR1 is SGHDN, CDR2 FVKESK. Trimming pared 0 bases from V and 11 bases from J, leaving 11 bases between. This CDR3 comprises 14 residues. The CDR3 DNA sequence: TGTGCCAGCAGCCAAGATCTTACGGGGACACCCCTCCACTTT. Protein: CASSQDLTGTPLHF.

The V gene is TRBV4-3, the J gene TRBJ1-2; weak D call: TRBD1 (6 bases). The V and J ends lost 1 base and 7 bases respectively, with 19 bases between them. CDR1 is LGHNA and CDR2 is YSLEER in the germline V gene. The CDR3 is 16 amino acids. The CDR3 nucleotides are TGCGCCAGCAGCCAAGGGCTAGGGGGGCGGGCTAGTGGCTACACCTTC. Protein: CASSQGLGGRASGYTF.

This clone was found a few times. The chain joins TRBV7-2 to TRBJ2-7; D is possibly TRBD1 or TRBD2 (5 bases each). Germline V gene data show CDR1 as SGHTA and CDR2 as FQGNSA. The V and J ends lost 1 base and 3 bases respectively, with 13 bases between them. This CDR3 spans 15 amino acids. CDR3 residues: CASSLDRGRIYEQYF. CDR3 DNA: TGTGCCAGCAGCTTAGATCGGGGACGGATCTACGAGCAGTACTTC.

The chain combines TRBV27 with TRBJ1-2; D may be TRBD1 (6 bases). The CDR3 loop spans 16 amino acids. CDR1 is MNHEY, CDR2 SMNVEV, per germline (reference sequence). Trimming stripped 2 bases from V and 7 bases from J, with 20 bases between. The CDR3 region is CASSLRIGPTGPGYTF. CDR3 nucleotides: TGTGCCAGCAGTTTACGTATAGGGCCCACAGGGCCTGGCTACACCTTC.

This clone was counted many times. J is TRBJ1-2 and V is TRBV14; possible D gene TRBD1, 5 bases. This CDR3 is 17 amino acids long. V was pared by 1 base and J by 5 bases, with 20 bases between. Germline CDR1 and CDR2: SGHDN and FVKESK. The CDR3 bases are TGTGCCAGCAGCCAAGGACCCCCGGGGCTACTGTTATATGGCTACACCTTC. It is translated as CASSQGPPGLLLYGYTF.

V is TRBV7-9 and J is TRBJ1-1, with 10 bases matching TRBD1. This CDR3 comprises 16 residues. J gave up 7 bases and V 6 bases, and 14 bases lay outside the gene matches. Germline assignment: CDR1 SEHNR and CDR2 FQNEAQ (reference sequence). The chain's CDR3 is CASSLTGTGDALEAFF. CDR3 nucleotides: TGTGCCAGCAGTTTAACCGGGACAGGGGACGCTCTTGAAGCTTTCTTT.